The 3 T cell receptor beta chains below were found in one sample sequenced in a study of blood T cell repertoires in COVID-19. Repertoires were generated with immunoSEQ multiplex PCR, while TCRdb's copy carries only in-frame clones and drops some. Of approximately 160,000 clones listed, more than 75% are singletons. Sequenced input: PBMCs or T cells enriched from blood (not recorded which). Source of these receptors: a woman in her fifties or sixties who had recovered from COVID-19.

This sequence joins TRBV6-9 and TRBJ2-7; 10 nucleotides align to TRBD2. The CDR3 runs 15 residues. V lost 5 bases and J lost 5; bases outside the gene matches: 9. CDR1 and CDR2 (germline): MNHGY, SVAAGI. Here the CDR3 DNA reads TGTGCCAGCAGTAACCGAGCGGGAGGGCGCGACGAGCAGTACTTC. Protein: CASSNRAGGRDEQYF.

The gene calls are TRBV6-1 and TRBJ2-6, with 7 bases fitting TRBD2. This CDR3 has 17 amino acids. V was clipped by 2 bases and J by 3 bases; unmatched bases: 7. The germline CDR1 and CDR2 sequences are MNHNS and SASEGT. CDR3 in amino acids: CASSEREGTSGANVLTF. CDR3 sequence (DNA): TGTGCCAGCAGTGAAAGGGAGGGGACCAGTGGGGCCAACGTCCTGACTTTC.

CDR3 amino acids: CASSFHASNTEAFF. In DNA, the CDR3 is TGTGCCAGCAGTTTTCATGCGTCGAACACTGAAGCTTTCTTT. The gene calls are TRBV28 and TRBJ1-1; D is unclear. Trimming removed 3 bases at V and 1 base at J, with 9 bases between. The CDR3 covers 14 residues. Germline V gene data show CDR1 as MDHEN and CDR2 as SYDVKM.